This record looks at one T cell receptor beta chain sequence and its context. The antigen is undetermined. This CDR3 region has 11 residues. Germline V gene lookup returns CDR1 SGHTA and CDR2 FQGNSA. This sample was taken from a study of CXCR3-negative and CXCR3-positive naive CD8 T cells. Study outcomes and limitations: TRB CDR3 hydrophobicity was greater in CXCR3-positive naive cells than in CXCR3-negative naive cells. Each naive subset displayed comparably high diversity, whereas memory CD8+ cells displayed much lower diversity. Similar TRBV-TRBJ gene usage was seen in naive CXCR3-negative and CXCR3-positive cells, but not in memory cells.

TRB cDNA libraries were made by UMI-labeled 5' RACE. TCRdb re-called the 5' RACE reads; one entry per CDR3 protein, DNA not given. This listing includes 85,000 to 90,000 distinct CDR3 sequences. By phenotype, naive CD8+ T cells were CD45RO-CCR7+CD27+CD95-. The sequenced sample was naive CXCR3+ CD8+ T cells from blood. Subset indicated: CD45RO-CCR7+CD27+CD95- naive CD8+ T cells expressing CXCR3 (TNR3+). The rearrangement links TRBV7-2 to TRBJ2-1. The source of this sequence is a human donor in good health. Some clones in this sample may be carry-over from other donors' samples. Here the CDR3 reads CASSFVNEQFF.